This T cell receptor (beta chain) was recorded in a study of T-cell memory formation after mild COVID-19. Whole-study context: The TCR clusters were mostly specific to one donor. Study conclusions and caveats: Clonal second-wave expansions that peaked on day 37 had unconfirmed SARS-CoV-2 specificity. The CD4+ clones that contracted clustered mainly within CM and EM, and the CD8+ clones concentrated in EMRA.

Regarding this clonotype: No antigen is known for it.

J lost 4 bases, V lost 0 bases, and 16 bases had no gene match. The CDR3 consists of 19 residues. Germline assignment: CDR1 MGHRA and CDR2 YSYEKL. Amplification by 5'RACE using constant-segment primers produced TCR alpha and TCR beta cDNA libraries that carried sample barcodes and UMIs. TCRdb itself ran the 5' RACE reads through MiXCR, one entry per CDR3 protein. The table includes about 400,000 distinct CDR3 sequences, about 22% detected once. This TCR came from an adult woman who had mild COVID-19 (a few samples of this study predate the infection). Cell type and time point are not known. This chain connects TRBV4-1 to TRBJ1-1; 8 bases agree with TRBD1. Sequenced material: PBMCs or a T cell subset sorted from them (not recorded which). CDR3 bases: TGCGCCAGCAGCCAAGATGCAATTGGCAGGGGGCGGTTGGGCACTGAAGCTTTCTTT. Residues: CASSQDAIGRGRLGTEAFF.